This record covers a single T cell receptor beta chain. In the study's own analysis: Reference gene primers were amplified, and this amplification served to estimate nucleated cell counts. Data came from immunoSEQ multiplex PCR; TCRdb stores just in-frame clones and leaves some out. V and J calls and clone size are as listed in that table; D and trimming were resolved from the DNA. The sample includes 180,000 or so clones, roughly 84% of them seen just once. The source of the sample is a study of blood T cell repertoires in COVID-19. The wider study: Spain, Italy and the United States supplied samples that represented acute and convalescent COVID-19. PBMCs, B-cell-depleted T cells, or T cells were the source of the cDNA or gDNA that made up the material.

This clonotype was sampled from a woman of 80 years or more with acute or convalescent COVID-19. The sequenced sample consisted of peripheral blood.

The CDR3: CAIFLGTGGFYEQYF. The DNA of the CDR3 is TGTGCCATCTTTTTAGGGACAGGGGGCTTCTACGAGCAGTACTTC. The chain is built from TRBV10-3 and TRBJ2-7; TRBD1 matches 12 bases. V was pared by 8 bases and J by 3 bases, with 8 bases of the junction left unmatched. CDR3 length: 15 residues. The germline V gene has CDR1 ENHRY and CDR2 SYGVKD.